A selection of T cell receptor beta chains follows, all from one sample in a study of CD8 T cells in ankylosing spondylitis. Each CDR3 protein gets one entry after TCRdb re-called the 5' RACE reads with MiXCR. This repertoire shows a few hundred thousand distinct CDR3 sequences, roughly 20% found once; its top ten account for approximately 3.7%. The sequenced sample was blood, either unsorted or a sorted T cell fraction (not recorded which). The origin of the receptors is a female donor with ankylosing spondylitis or in good health (not recorded which). Each CDR3 is given with its conserved first and last residue. The D gene is left open where the match is weak. Only some rows state a clone size, as once, few, many or a class for expanded clones.

V gene	J gene	D gene	clone size	CDR3 protein	CDR3 DNA
TRBV20-1	TRBJ2-7	NA	NA	CSARDAAPGDPYEQYF	TGCAGTGCTAGAGATGCGGCGCCGGGGGACCCCTACGAGCAGTACTTC
TRBV29-1	TRBJ2-1	NA	NA	CSVVPSRGGSGQFF	TGCAGCGTTGTTCCCTCCCGAGGGGGAAGTGGGCAGTTCTTC
TRBV7-9	TRBJ1-2	NA	NA	CASSPAGTGYYGYTF	TGTGCCAGCAGTCCAGCAGGGACTGGGTACTATGGCTACACCTTC
TRBV24-1	TRBJ2-5	NA	NA	CATSDATVGTETQYF	TGTGCCACCAGTGATGCGACAGTGGGGACAGAGACCCAGTACTTC
TRBV15	TRBJ1-1	NA	NA	CATSRSEGLNTEAFF	TGTGCCACCAGCAGAAGTGAGGGGTTGAACACTGAAGCTTTCTTT
TRBV20-1	TRBJ2-2	NA	many	CSAPSLGAGELFF	TGCAGTGCCCCTTCGCTGGGGGCCGGGGAGCTGTTTTTT
TRBV9	TRBJ2-1	TRBD2	NA	CASSPWGGLAGGSSYNEQFF	TGTGCCAGCAGCCCCTGGGGAGGACTAGCGGGAGGGAGCTCCTACAATGAGCAGTTCTTC
TRBV6-2/TRBV6-3	TRBJ2-5	NA	few	CASRDGETQYF	TGTGCCAGCAGAGACGGAGAGACCCAGTACTTC
TRBV9	TRBJ2-2	NA	NA	CASSALNLDGELFF	TGTGCCAGCAGCGCCCTCAACTTGGACGGGGAGCTGTTTTTT
TRBV2	TRBJ2-1	TRBD2	NA	CASSWTSGSYEQFF	TGTGCCAGCAGTTGGACTAGCGGGAGCTATGAGCAGTTCTTC
TRBV4-3	TRBJ2-6	NA	few	CASSQEYTSGANVLTF	TGCGCCAGCAGCCAAGAATATACGTCAGGGGCCAACGTCCTGACTTTC
TRBV12-3/TRBV12-4	TRBJ1-2	TRBD1	few	CASTWTGTYGYTF	TGTGCCAGCACCTGGACAGGAACCTATGGCTACACCTTC
TRBV6-1	TRBJ2-1	TRBD1	few	CASSSTGASYNEQFF	TGTGCCAGCAGCTCAACAGGGGCCTCCTACAATGAGCAGTTCTTC
TRBV12-3/TRBV12-4	TRBJ1-2	NA	few	CASSLDWLYGYTF	TGTGCCAGCAGTCTAGACTGGCTATATGGCTACACCTTC
TRBV6-1	TRBJ2-3	TRBD2	NA	CASRSSGRGDTQYF	TGTGCCAGCAGGTCTAGCGGGAGGGGAGATACGCAGTATTTT
TRBV6-2/TRBV6-3	TRBJ2-7	NA	NA	CASSRMVHEQYF	TGTGCCAGCAGTCGAATGGTCCACGAGCAGTACTTC
TRBV6-1	TRBJ2-7	NA	NA	CASTGSSRSSNEQYF	TGTGCCAGCACTGGGAGTAGCCGGAGCAGCAACGAGCAGTACTTC
TRBV20-1	TRBJ2-1	NA	few	CSATRDSVLGNEQFF	TGCAGTGCTACCCGGGACTCCGTATTGGGCAATGAGCAGTTCTTC
TRBV5-1	TRBJ2-1	TRBD2	NA	CASSALAGGGNEQFF	TGCGCCAGCAGCGCGCTAGCGGGAGGAGGCAATGAGCAGTTCTTC
TRBV19	TRBJ1-1	NA	few	CASSLEGAYTEAFF	TGTGCCAGTAGTTTAGAAGGGGCGTACACTGAAGCTTTCTTT
TRBV25-1	TRBJ2-1	NA	NA	CASSVWTVRDEQFF	TGTGCCAGCAGTGTCTGGACGGTCCGCGATGAGCAGTTCTTC
TRBV6-1	TRBJ1-5	NA	NA	CASSRGPQGSNQPQHF	TGTGCCAGCAGCCGGGGACCACAGGGAAGCAATCAGCCCCAGCATTTT
TRBV5-1	TRBJ2-1	NA	many	CASQYSNEQFF	TGCGCCAGCCAGTATTCCAATGAGCAGTTCTTC
TRBV5-1	TRBJ1-2	NA	few	CASSSLGGNYGYTF	TGCGCCAGCAGCTCCTTAGGCGGGAACTATGGCTACACCTTC
TRBV15	TRBJ1-1	TRBD1	few	CATSRDRNRGGTEAFF	TGTGCCACCAGCAGAGATCGGAACAGGGGAGGCACTGAAGCTTTCTTT
TRBV5-5	TRBJ2-1	TRBD2	few	CASSSSLTAGGGSEQFF	TGTGCCAGCAGCTCAAGCCTCACAGCGGGAGGAGGGAGTGAGCAGTTCTTC
TRBV5-1	TRBJ2-1	TRBD2	few	CASTGLAGVVEQFF	TGCGCCAGCACGGGACTAGCGGGAGTTGTTGAGCAGTTCTTC
TRBV6-5	TRBJ1-3	NA	NA	CASSPTPGNTIYF	TGTGCCAGCAGTCCTACTCCAGGAAACACCATATATTTT